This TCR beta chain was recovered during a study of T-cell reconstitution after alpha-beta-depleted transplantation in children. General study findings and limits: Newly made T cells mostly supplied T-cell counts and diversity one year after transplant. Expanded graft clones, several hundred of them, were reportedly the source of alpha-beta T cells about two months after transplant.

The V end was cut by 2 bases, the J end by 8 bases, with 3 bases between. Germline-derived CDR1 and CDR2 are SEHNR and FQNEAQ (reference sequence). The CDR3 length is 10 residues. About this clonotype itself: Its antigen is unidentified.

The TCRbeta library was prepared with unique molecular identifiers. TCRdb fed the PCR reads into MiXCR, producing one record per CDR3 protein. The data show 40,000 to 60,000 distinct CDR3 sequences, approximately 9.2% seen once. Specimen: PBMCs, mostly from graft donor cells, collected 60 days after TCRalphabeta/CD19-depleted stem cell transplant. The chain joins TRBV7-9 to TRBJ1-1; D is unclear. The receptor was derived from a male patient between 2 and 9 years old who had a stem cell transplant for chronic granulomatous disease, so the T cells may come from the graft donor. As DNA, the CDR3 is TGTGCCAGCAGCTTAATCGAAGCTTTCTTT. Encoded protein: CASSLIEAFF.